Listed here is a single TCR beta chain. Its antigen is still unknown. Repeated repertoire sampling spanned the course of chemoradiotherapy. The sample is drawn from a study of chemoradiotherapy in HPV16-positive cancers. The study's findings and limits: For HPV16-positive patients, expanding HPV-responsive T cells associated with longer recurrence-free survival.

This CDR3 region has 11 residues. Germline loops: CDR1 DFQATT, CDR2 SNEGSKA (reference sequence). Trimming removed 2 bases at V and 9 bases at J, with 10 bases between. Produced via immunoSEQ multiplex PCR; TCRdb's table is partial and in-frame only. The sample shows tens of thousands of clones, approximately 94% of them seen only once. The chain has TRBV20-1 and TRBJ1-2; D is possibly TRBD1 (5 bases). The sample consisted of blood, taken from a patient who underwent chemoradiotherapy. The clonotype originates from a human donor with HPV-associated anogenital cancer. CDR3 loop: CSARQGSRYTF. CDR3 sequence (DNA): TGCAGTGCTAGACAGGGTTCGCGCTACACCTTC.